This TCR beta chain emerged from a study of T cells after somatic rescue of genetic block. Only in-frame clones appear in the TCRdb table, and some are missing; sequencing was by immunoSEQ multiplex PCR. The sample records under 150,000 clones, 90% to 95% being singletons. The CDR3 length is 15 residues. Losses at the gene ends were 5 bases for V and 3 bases for J; bases not matched to a gene: 3. CDR1 and CDR2 from the germline V gene are SGHAT and FQNNGV. V and J are TRBV11-2 and TRBJ2-3, with 12 nucleotides matching TRBD2. The sequenced sample was peripheral blood mononuclear cells (PBMCs). The source is a woman aged 18-29 years. The DNA of the CDR3 is TGTGCCAGCAGCCTGGGGACTAGCGGGACAGATACGCAGTATTTT. It encodes CASSLGTSGTDTQYF.